This TCR beta chain is from a study of shared clonotypes between healthy human individuals. The CDR3 runs 16 residues. V shed 3 bases and J shed 3 bases, with 15 bases lying between them. Looked up from germline, CDR1 is SGHNT and CDR2 is YENEEA. Data came from immunoSEQ multiplex PCR; TCRdb stores just in-frame clones and leaves some out. The data contain 2 million to 2.5 million clones, 93% of them singletons. The sequenced sample consisted of naive CD4+ T cells from PBMCs. Indicated subset: CD45RA+ positively selected. The source is a man aged 18 to 30 in good health. Some clones in this sample may be carry-over from other donors' samples. The chain uses TRBV11-3 and TRBJ1-5; the D gene is possibly TRBD1 (6 bases). CDR3 coding DNA: TGTGCCAGCAGCTTCTCCGGGACACAATTCAATCAGCCCCAGCATTTT. Translated, it gives CASSFSGTQFNQPQHF.